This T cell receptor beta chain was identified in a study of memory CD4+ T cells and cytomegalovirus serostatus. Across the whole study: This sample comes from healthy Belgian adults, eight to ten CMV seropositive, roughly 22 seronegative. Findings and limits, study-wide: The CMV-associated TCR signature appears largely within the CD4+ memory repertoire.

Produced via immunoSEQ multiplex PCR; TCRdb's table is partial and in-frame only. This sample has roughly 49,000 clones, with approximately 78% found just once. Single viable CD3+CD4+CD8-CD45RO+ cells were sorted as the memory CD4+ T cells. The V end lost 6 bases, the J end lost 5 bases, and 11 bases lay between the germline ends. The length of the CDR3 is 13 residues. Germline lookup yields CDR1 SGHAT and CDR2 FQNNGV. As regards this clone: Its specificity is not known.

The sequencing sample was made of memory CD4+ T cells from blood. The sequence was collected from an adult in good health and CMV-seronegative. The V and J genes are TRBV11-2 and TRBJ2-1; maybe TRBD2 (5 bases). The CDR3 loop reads CASSLQRNNEQFF. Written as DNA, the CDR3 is TGTGCCAGCAGTCTCCAGCGGAACAATGAGCAGTTCTTC.